The 9 T cell receptor beta chains presented below share a single source sample, sequenced in a study of CD8+ T cells in alopecia areata. RNA extraction and reverse transcription yielded cDNA as sequencing template. Produced via immunoSEQ multiplex PCR; TCRdb's table is partial and in-frame only. The sample yields about 94,000 clones, just over 70% seen once. Treatment in this sample: oral pan-JAK inhibitor, 5-10 mg twice daily. This sample comprised CD8+ T cells sorted from blood, obtained at week 44, from a patient treated with tofacitinib. All receptors derive from a human donor with alopecia areata.

The V and J genes are TRBV7-3 and TRBJ2-7; TRBD1 or TRBD2 may be the D gene (5 bases each). Deletions cut 6 bases from V and 0 bases from J, with 15 bases between. Germline CDR1 reads SGHTA; CDR2 reads FQGTGA. The CDR3 covers 15 residues. The CDR3 loop is CASRLDGTYSYEQYF. The DNA of the CDR3 is TGTGCCAGCAGGCTAGATGGGACCTACTCCTACGAGCAGTACTTC.

This chain connects TRBV7-8 to TRBJ1-1, with TRBD1 as a possible D gene (5 bases). CDR1 is SGHVS, CDR2 FQNEAQ, per germline. V was cut by 8 bases and J by 4 bases, with 20 bases left in between. The CDR3 contains 15 residues. CDR3 loop: CASLVGSPQGTEAFF. For the CDR3, the DNA is TGTGCCAGCCTGGTGGGGTCACCCCAGGGCACTGAAGCTTTCTTT.

This clone was observed a handful of times. This chain uses TRBV11-2 with TRBJ1-1; no definite D call. The CDR3 extends over 15 amino acids. Trimming removed 5 bases at V and 2 bases at J, with 15 bases between. Germline loops: CDR1 SGHAT, CDR2 FQNNGV. DNA of the CDR3: TGTGCCAGCAGCCCGGGAGGCAACCCAAACACTGAAGCTTTCTTT. It translates to CASSPGGNPNTEAFF.

This clone was counted only a few times. The genes are TRBV5-6 and TRBJ1-1, with a tentative D call TRBD1 (5 bases). Germline-derived CDR1 and CDR2 are SGHDT and YYEEEE. The length of the CDR3 is 14 residues. V was clipped by 1 base and J by 5 bases, with 12 bases between them. The CDR3 protein is CASSLPGPGTEAFF. The DNA of the CDR3 is TGTGCCAGCAGCTTGCCGGGGCCTGGGACTGAAGCTTTCTTT.

This chain joins TRBV4-3 and TRBJ2-7; 7 bases agree with TRBD1. The germline V gene encodes CDR1 LGHNA and CDR2 YSLEER. The CDR3 sequence is 15 residues long. The trim removed 4 bases at V and 3 bases at J, leaving 9 bases unmatched. The CDR3 reads CASSRTQGSRYEQYF. The CDR3 region has the DNA TGCGCCAGCAGCCGTACACAGGGGAGCCGCTACGAGCAGTACTTC.

This chain joins TRBV7-6 and TRBJ1-1, with D perhaps matching TRBD1 (5 bases). The CDR3 is 16 residues long. Germline assignment: CDR1 SGHVS and CDR2 FNYEAQ. Trimming took off 0 bases at V and 0 bases at J, with 11 bases between the two ends. CDR3: CASSLAIGGMNTEAFF. CDR3 coding DNA: TGTGCCAGCAGCTTAGCGATTGGGGGGATGAACACTGAAGCTTTCTTT.

This sequence joins TRBV13 and TRBJ2-7; 10 bases line up with TRBD1. V lost 5 bases, J lost 6 bases, and 19 bases stayed unmatched. The CDR3 has 18 amino acids. Germline V gene sequence: CDR1 PRHDT, CDR2 FYEKMQ (reference sequence). CDR3 sequence reads: CASSARQGAQIGAGEQYF. CDR3 DNA: TGTGCCAGCAGCGCGCGACAGGGGGCGCAAATCGGAGCCGGCGAGCAGTACTTC.

This chain connects TRBV7-3 to TRBJ1-6; no firm D call. The CDR3 has 15 residues. V dropped 4 bases and J dropped 5 bases, with 12 bases sitting between them. Germline V lookup: CDR1 SGHTA, CDR2 FQGTGA. The CDR3 DNA sequence: TGTGCCAGCAGCTCCTTGGGCGGGGATAATTCACCCCTCCACTTT. Protein sequence: CASSSLGGDNSPLHF.

This chain connects TRBV2 to TRBJ1-1; D is unclear. The CDR3 spans 16 residues. Trimming cost V 6 bases and J 3 bases, with 20 bases left between them. Germline values: CDR1 SNHLY, CDR2 FYNNEI. CDR3 loop: CASRTQNSEYDTEAFF. CDR3 DNA sequence: TGTGCCAGCAGAACGCAGAACTCAGAATACGACACTGAAGCTTTCTTT.